This TCR beta chain was captured by sequencing in a study of Ad26.COV2.S vaccination and SARS-CoV-2 variants. For the study at large: Participants got Ad26.COV2.S intramuscularly, once or twice 56 days apart.

Treatment noted: 19 received Ad26.COV2.S at low or high dose, single or two shots; five or six received placebo; per-sample allocation not given. Samples were taken on day 63 after the first vaccine or placebo injection. V was trimmed by 3 bases and J by 5 bases, leaving 7 bases between them. The germline V gene encodes CDR1 MGHRA and CDR2 YSYEKL. CDR3 size: 12 residues. Clones were read by immunoSEQ multiplex PCR, and TCRdb kept only the in-frame ones, dropping some. This table holds approximately 420,000 clones, approximately 86% found once. This receptor was identified in a person between 18 and 65 years old who received the Ad26.COV2.S COVID-19 vaccine or a placebo. The specimen was peripheral blood, collected in a trial of Ad26.COV2.S vaccine versus placebo. The chain combines TRBV4-1 with TRBJ2-5; D unresolved. The CDR3 DNA is TGCGCCAGCAGCCATCTCGGGGAGACCCAGTACTTC. Translated, it gives CASSHLGETQYF.